Presented here are 6 T cell receptor beta chains from one specimen sequenced in a study of blood T cell repertoires in COVID-19 (dated by TCRdb to the early 2020s). Libraries were constructed by the immunoSEQ multiplex PCR assay. Here the immuneACCESS table is served through TCRdb, limited to in-frame sequences with V and J called. Missing clones are a known gap in these copies; in checked studies unresolved V genes cover under half, and the rest lacks a known reason. The sample records approximately 34,000 clones, roughly 80% of which are singletons. The ten largest clones capture approximately 14% of the sample. The sequencing sample was made of peripheral blood. The receptors come from a woman between 70 and 85 years old with acute or convalescent COVID-19.

The sample holds a few counts of this clone. The J gene is TRBJ2-7, the V gene TRBV10-2, with a tentative D call TRBD1 (5 bases). This CDR3 has 14 residues. V gave up 3 bases and J gave up 2 bases, with 11 bases separating them. CDR1 is WSHSY, CDR2 SAAADI, per germline. CDR3 sequence reads: CASSDLGRAYEQYF. The CDR3 DNA is TGCGCCAGCAGTGATTTGGGGCGAGCCTACGAGCAGTACTTC.

The rearrangement uses TRBV20-1 and TRBJ2-7; maybe TRBD2 (6 bases). This CDR3 has 11 residues. Germline lookup yields CDR1 DFQATT and CDR2 SNEGSKA (reference sequence). V was shortened by 2 bases and J by 5 bases, with 7 bases between the two germline ends. The DNA for the CDR3 is TGCAGTGCTAGACAGCGGGACGAGCAGTACTTC. It codes for CSARQRDEQYF.

The rearrangement joins TRBV4-2 to TRBJ2-6, with 8 positions matching TRBD1. The CDR3 consists of 18 residues. V lost 0 bases and J lost 4; bases outside the gene matches: 8. Per germline, CDR1 LGHNA and CDR2 YNFKEQ. The CDR3 here is CASSQDSDRGEGANVLTF. The CDR3 coding sequence is TGTGCCAGCAGCCAAGATAGTGACAGGGGAGAGGGGGCCAACGTCCTGACTTTC.

The chain combines TRBV11-3 with TRBJ2-3, with 7 nucleotides matching TRBD2. The CDR3 sequence is 15 residues long. Looked up from germline, CDR1 is SGHNT and CDR2 is YENEEA. J was trimmed by 4 bases and V by 4 bases; bases with no gene match: 8. The CDR3 here is CASSWSGTTADTQYF. The CDR3, as DNA: TGTGCCAGCAGCTGGTCCGGGACTACCGCAGATACGCAGTATTTT.

This clone was seen a handful of times. V usage is TRBV5-1 and J usage is TRBJ2-7; TRBD1 matches at 7 bases. The CDR3 consists of 15 residues. Germline trimming cut 2 bases from V and 3 bases from J; bases unmatched to any gene: 8. The germline V gene encodes CDR1 SGHRS and CDR2 YFSETQ. CDR3 nucleotides: TGCGCCAGCAGCTTATTAGGGGGCGTAGGCTACGAGCAGTACTTC. It translates to CASSLLGGVGYEQYF.

This clone appeared a single time. This rearrangement joins TRBV5-1 to TRBJ2-1, with 13 positions matching TRBD2. Germline V gives CDR1 SGHRS, CDR2 YFSETQ. CDR3 length: 18 amino acids. The junction had 12 bases not matched to a gene; V was cut back by 2 bases and J by 7 bases. This CDR3 is CASSLGGLAGRRINEQFF. The CDR3 DNA reads TGCGCCAGCAGCTTAGGGGGACTAGCGGGACGGAGAATTAATGAGCAGTTCTTC.